A selection of T cell receptor beta chains follows, all from one sample in a study of control samples from healthy donors and cancer patients. Method: immunoSEQ multiplex PCR; TCRdb's copy keeps in-frame clones and lacks some. This sample carries 140,000 or so clones, around 90% of them seen once, and the ten largest clones take over 4.5%. The specimen was blood. Receptors originate from a man aged 25-45 years in good health. Both conserved end residues are part of each CDR3. Each record gives: J gene, clone size, D gene, V gene, CDR3 protein, CDR3 DNA. D genes are given only for firm matches. Only part of the rows carry a size: once, few, many, or a class if the clone is expanded.

TRBJ2-5 | . | TRBD1 | TRBV4-3 | CASSARDRGPQYF | TGCGCCAGCAGCGCCCGGGACAGGGGTCCCCAGTACTTC
TRBJ2-2 | . | TRBD2 | TRBV5-1 | CASRGLAGRNTGELFF | TGCGCCAGCAGGGGACTAGCGGGGCGAAACACCGGGGAGCTGTTTTTT
TRBJ1-3 | . | . | TRBV19 | CASSLGGAGNTIYF | TGTGCCAGTAGTCTGGGGGGAGCTGGAAACACCATATATTTT
TRBJ2-3 | . | . | TRBV4-1 | CASSQDPYTQYF | TGCGCCAGCAGCCAAGACCCTTATACGCAGTATTTT
TRBJ1-1 | . | . | TRBV11-3 | CASSLGWDTEAFF | TGTGCCAGCAGCTTAGGTTGGGACACTGAAGCTTTCTTT
TRBJ2-3 | . | . | TRBV19 | CASSNKRTDTQYF | TGTGCCAGTAGTAACAAGCGCACAGATACGCAGTATTTT
TRBJ1-1 | few | . | TRBV7-9 | CASSLGLGGAFF | TGTGCCAGCAGCTTAGGACTGGGGGGAGCTTTCTTT
TRBJ1-6 | . | TRBD1 | TRBV6-4 | CASSESGTGFSPLHF | TGTGCCAGCAGTGAATCTGGGACAGGGTTTTCACCCCTCCACTTT
TRBJ2-5 | once | TRBD1 | TRBV29-1 | CSVSGQGEETQYF | TGCAGCGTTAGTGGTCAGGGGGAAGAGACCCAGTACTTC
TRBJ2-1 | . | TRBD2 | TRBV7-9 | CASSPSGSSYNEQFF | TGTGCCAGCAGCCCGAGCGGGAGCTCCTACAATGAGCAGTTCTTC
TRBJ1-2 | few | . | TRBV9 | CASTSNNYGYTF | TGTGCCAGCACTTCGAATAACTATGGCTACACCTTC
TRBJ1-2 | few | . | TRBV14 | CASSQGYRYGYTF | TGTGCCAGCAGCCAAGGGTACAGATATGGCTACACCTTC
TRBJ2-1 | . | TRBD2 | TRBV7-6 | CASSSGTSGYNEQFF | TGTGCCAGCAGCTCCGGGACTAGCGGATACAATGAGCAGTTCTTC
TRBJ1-1 | . | TRBD1 | TRBV18 | CASSPPQGAYTEAFF | TGTGCCAGCTCCCCTCCCCAGGGGGCTTACACTGAAGCTTTCTTT
TRBJ2-7 | . | TRBD1 | TRBV6-5 | CASRTGQGLPEQYF | TGTGCCAGTAGGACGGGACAGGGGCTTCCCGAGCAGTACTTC
TRBJ2-5 | . | TRBD2 | TRBV19 | CASSWGLGMETQYF | TGTGCCAGTAGTTGGGGACTAGGTATGGAGACCCAGTACTTC
TRBJ2-5 | . | TRBD2 | TRBV25-1 | CASSETETSQTQYF | TGTGCCAGCAGTGAGACTGAGACTAGCCAGACCCAGTACTTC